Listed below are T cell receptor beta chains from one sample, sequenced in a study of T-cell reconstitution after alpha-beta-depleted transplantation in children. TCRdb independently ran MiXCR on the PCR reads; one entry per CDR3 protein. This sample has 300,000 to 350,000 distinct CDR3 sequences; around 15% occur once, and the top ten carry about 41%. The sample here was PBMCs, mostly from graft donor cells, taken 360 days after TCRalphabeta/CD19-depleted stem cell transplant. The origin of the receptors is a male patient aged 2 to 9 who had a stem cell transplant for acute lymphoblastic leukemia, so the T cells may come from the graft donor. Each CDR3 is given with its conserved first and last residue. A D gene is named only where the DNA matches it firmly. The size entry is marked missing in some rows and otherwise reads once, few, many or a size class.

clone_size d_call j_call v_call cdr3_nt cdr3_aa
few TRBD2 TRBJ2-1 TRBV5-4 TGTGCCAGCAGCTTGGAAATGCTAGCGGGGGATAATGAGCAGTTCTTC CASSLEMLAGDNEQFF
- - TRBJ1-5 TRBV4-3 TGCGCCAGCAGCCAAGAGTGGGGAGGGCTTCAGCCCCAGCATTTT CASSQEWGGLQPQHF
- - TRBJ2-7 TRBV12-3/TRBV12-4 TGTGCCAGCAGTTCGAGAGACGGCCGGGGAGCCTACGAGCAGTACTTC CASSSRDGRGAYEQYF
- TRBD2 TRBJ2-3 TRBV12-3/TRBV12-4 TGTGCCAGCAGTCTGACTAGCGGGGGATACACAGATACGCAGTATTTT CASSLTSGGYTDTQYF
many TRBD1 TRBJ2-1 TRBV4-2 TGTGCCAGCAGCCAAGGAGCAACGCTTACAGGGGGCTCCTACAATGAGCAGTTCTTC CASSQGATLTGGSYNEQFF
few TRBD2 TRBJ2-7 TRBV29-1 TGCAGCGTTGAAAGGCTAGCGGGAACCTACGAGCAGTACTTC CSVERLAGTYEQYF
many TRBD2 TRBJ2-1 TRBV15 TGTGCCACCAGCAGAGCGCGTACTAGCGGGATATTAAATGAGCAGTTCTTC CATSRARTSGILNEQFF
few - TRBJ2-3 TRBV15 TGTGCCACCAGCAAGGAGACTACCTATACGCAGTATTTT CATSKETTYTQYF
- - TRBJ2-5 TRBV12-3/TRBV12-4 TGTGCCAGCACCAAATCTGAGGTGGAGACCCAGTACTTC CASTKSEVETQYF
- - TRBJ1-1 TRBV6-4 TGTGCCAGCAAGGGGGTCGACGGGAAAGCTTTCTTT CASKGVDGKAFF
- - TRBJ1-1 TRBV25-1 TGTGCCAGCAGTGAGGTCCTGGGGGAAGCTTTCTTT CASSEVLGEAFF
few - TRBJ2-1 TRBV4-2 TGTGCCAGCAGCCAAGAGGGGCTAGGGGACGGTGACAATGAGCAGTTCTTC CASSQEGLGDGDNEQFF
- TRBD1 TRBJ1-4 TRBV6-1 TGTGCCAGCGGACACCGGGACAGGGGCAGGATCCTTAATGAAAAACTGTTTTTT CASGHRDRGRILNEKLFF
- - TRBJ1-4 TRBV6-1 TGTGCCAGCAGTGAAGGGGGGGTATTTTTTTTT CASSEGGVFFF
- - TRBJ2-1 TRBV6-2/TRBV6-3 TGTGCCAGCAGTTCCCAACAGAGCAATGAGCAGTTCTTC CASSSQQSNEQFF
few - TRBJ2-2 TRBV12-3/TRBV12-4 TGTGCCAGCAGTCCGGTAGGGGTTTCCGGGGAGCTGTTTTTT CASSPVGVSGELFF
many TRBD2 TRBJ2-3 TRBV7-2 TGTGCCAGCAGCCTCGTGGGAGCGGGAGTGGGGAATACGCAGTATTTT CASSLVGAGVGNTQYF
- - TRBJ2-7 TRBV28 TGTGCCAGCATGGGGGGCGGGGAGCAGTACTTC CASMGGGEQYF
many - TRBJ1-3 TRBV21-1 TGTGCCAGCAGCAAAGCGACCACTGGAAACACCATATATTTT CASSKATTGNTIYF
few - TRBJ2-5 TRBV13 TGTGCCAGCAGCTTTTCCCAAGACGTTAGTCCCCTTAATTTCCAAGAGACCCAGTACTTC CASSFSQDVSPLNFQETQYF
- TRBD2 TRBJ2-2 TRBV14 TGTGCCAGCAGCCAGAGGACTAGCGGGAGGGCCAAGAGCACCGGGGAGCTGTTTTTT CASSQRTSGRAKSTGELFF
- TRBD2 TRBJ2-2 TRBV4-2 TGTGCCAGCAGCCAAGATAGGACTAGCGGGAGGGGAACCGGGGAGCTGTTTTTT CASSQDRTSGRGTGELFF
- TRBD2 TRBJ2-1 TRBV4-1 TGCGCCAGCAGAAAAACCAGACTAGCGGGAGGGCTGGATGAGCAGTTCTTC CASRKTRLAGGLDEQFF